Below, 21 T cell receptor beta chains from the same sample are listed, as sequenced in a study of T cells in Graves' hyperthyroidism and ophthalmopathy. From RNA transcripts, TCR beta CDR3 regions were amplified. A set of HTBI primers served as the primers for a first-round RT-PCR of the TCR CDR3. TCRdb itself ran the multiplex PCR reads through MiXCR, one entry per CDR3 protein. The sample includes about 400,000 distinct CDR3 sequences, under 15% of them seen just once. Sequenced sample: blood. Receptor source: a woman aged 25 to 45 with Graves' hyperthyroidism.

A few counts support this clonotype. The chain combines TRBV2 with TRBJ2-2, with D maybe TRBD1 (6 bases). V lost 3 bases to trimming and J lost 4 bases, with 12 bases between them. This CDR3 is built from 15 residues. Germline CDR1 SNHLY, CDR2 FYNNEI. The CDR3 region has the DNA TGTGCCAGCAGTGACAGGGGAATTTCCACCGGGGAGCTGTTTTTT. Translating gives CASSDRGISTGELFF. The whole variable domain, remainder taken from reference TRBV2 and TRBJ2-2, is EPEVTQTPSHQVTQMGQEVILRCVPISNHLYFYWYRQILGQKVEFLVSFYNNEISEKSEIFDDQFSVERPDGSNFTLKIRSTKLEDSAMYFCASSDRGISTGELFFGEGSRLTVL.

This clonotype was picked up many times. This rearrangement joins TRBV5-1 to TRBJ2-7, with 8 bases aligning to TRBD2. The CDR3 totals 14 residues. Trimming at V came to 5 bases and at J to 3 bases, leaving 7 bases not matched to a gene. The germline V gene encodes CDR1 SGHRS and CDR2 YFSETQ. The CDR3 loop is CASRRIAGSYEQYF. CDR3 sequence (DNA): TGCGCCAGCAGAAGGATAGCGGGGAGCTACGAGCAGTACTTC.

This clonotype was counted ten times or more. CDR3 sequence reads: CASSLGGTGVHEQYF. The CDR3 DNA follows: TGTGCCAGCAGCTTAGGAGGGACAGGGGTTCACGAGCAGTACTTC. The rearrangement links TRBV11-2 to TRBJ2-7, with 10 nucleotides matching TRBD1. Unmatched junction bases numbered 5, after V lost 1 base and J lost 5 bases. This CDR3 is 15 amino acids long. Germline-derived CDR1 and CDR2 are SGHAT and FQNNGV.

The chain couples TRBV5-6 to TRBJ2-3; tentative D call: TRBD2 (6 bases). With 0 bases removed from V and 0 bases from J, the gap between germline ends came to 11 bases. The germline V gene encodes CDR1 SGHDT and CDR2 YYEEEE. CDR3 length equals 16 residues. The CDR3 protein is CASSLAGRHSTDTQYF. For the CDR3, the DNA is TGTGCCAGCAGCTTGGCCGGGAGACATAGCACAGATACGCAGTATTTT.

The sample holds many counts of this clonotype. The rearrangement links TRBV2 to TRBJ2-7; D call uncertain. The CDR3 loop spans 11 amino acids. The V end was cut by 6 bases, the J end by 8 bases, with 11 bases between. Germline V gives CDR1 SNHLY, CDR2 FYNNEI. The CDR3 loop is CASRYSRQQYF. In DNA form, the CDR3 reads TGTGCCAGCAGATACTCGCGACAGCAGTACTTC.

This clonotype occurred many times. The gene calls are TRBV27 and TRBJ2-7; D tentatively fits TRBD1 or TRBD2 (5 bases each). V was shortened by 4 bases and J by 4 bases, with 14 bases between the two germline ends. CDR3 length: 14 residues. The germline gives CDR1 MNHEY, CDR2 SMNVEV (reference sequence). Here the CDR3 reads CASSSRDGPYEQYF. In DNA form, the CDR3 reads TGTGCCAGCAGTTCCCGGGACGGACCGTACGAGCAGTACTTC.

The chain links TRBV5-4 to TRBJ2-3; D not resolved. This CDR3 region has 15 residues. Trimming shortened V by 4 bases and J by 1 base, and 13 bases separated the two germline ends. CDR1 SGHNT and CDR2 YYREEE come from the germline V gene (reference sequence). The CDR3: CASSAAGGRTDTQYF. CDR3 in DNA: TGTGCCAGCAGCGCCGCAGGTGGACGCACAGATACGCAGTATTTT.

V is TRBV20-1 and J is TRBJ1-2; 7 nucleotides line up with TRBD1. Germline CDR1 is DFQATT and CDR2 is SNEGSKA (reference sequence). The CDR3 extends over 13 amino acids. V lost 6 bases and J lost 2; bases outside the gene matches: 6. The CDR3 protein is CSAAGTANYGYTF. CDR3 coding DNA: TGCAGTGCCGCCGGGACAGCAAACTATGGCTACACCTTC.

This clonotype has only a few counts. V usage is TRBV5-6 and J usage is TRBJ1-4; 8 bases are shared with TRBD1. Trimming removed 2 bases from V and 5 bases from J; junction bases left unmatched: 11. The CDR3 has 17 residues. CDR1 and CDR2 (germline): SGHDT, YYEEEE. CDR3 sequence (DNA): TGTGCCAGCAGCTTTGGCCTTTACAGGGGGAAGAATGAAAAACTGTTTTTT. Translating it yields CASSFGLYRGKNEKLFF.

The sample holds a few counts of this clonotype. This chain links TRBV4-1 with TRBJ1-2; 9 bases map to TRBD1. The CDR3 covers 15 residues. With V trimmed by 4 bases and J by 4 bases, 7 bases remained unmatched. Germline V gene sequence: CDR1 MGHRA, CDR2 YSYEKL. Here the CDR3 reads CASSPGTGPVYGYTF. CDR3 DNA: TGCGCCAGCAGCCCCGGGACAGGGCCCGTCTATGGCTACACCTTC.

About this clonotype itself: A much more abundant neighbour one base away suggests this may be a read error. J is TRBJ2-7 and V is TRBV27; D may be TRBD2 (6 bases). The end of the DNA fits TRBJ2-1 better, so the J call may be wrong. This CDR3 region has 15 residues. The germline CDR1 and CDR2 sequences are MNHEY and SMNVEV (reference sequence). In DNA, the CDR3 is TGTGCCAGCAGTGGGGGGACCCCTTTCTCCTACGAGCAGTTCTTC. Translating gives CASSGGTPFSYEQFF.

At least ten counts were recorded for this clonotype. The rearrangement uses TRBV20-1 and TRBJ1-1; unclear D gene. Germline CDR1 and CDR2: DFQATT and SNEGSKA (reference sequence). Trimming pared 3 bases from V and 1 base from J, leaving 15 bases between. This CDR3 has 15 residues. CDR3 sequence (DNA): TGCAGTGCTAGGCCGATTGGGCGCTCGAACACTGAAGCTTTCTTT. The encoded protein is CSARPIGRSNTEAFF.

The chain carries TRBV29-1 and TRBJ2-3; no clear D. The CDR3 totals 12 residues. The germline V gene has CDR1 SQVTM and CDR2 ANQGSEA. V was pared by 4 bases and J by 2 bases, with 7 bases between. As DNA, the CDR3 is TGCAGCGTTGCTTACCACACAGATACGCAGTATTTT. It specifies CSVAYHTDTQYF.

The table lists this clonotype with many counts. This sequence joins TRBV12-3 or TRBV12-4 and TRBJ2-3; the D is unclear. V lost 6 bases and J 5 bases, leaving 12 bases between the germline ends. This CDR3 region has 13 residues. In nucleotides, the CDR3 is TGTGCCAGCAGGTCAGCGAATCGAGATACGCAGTATTTT. It codes for CASRSANRDTQYF.

This clonotype came up many times. This rearrangement joins TRBV18 to TRBJ1-2; 9 nucleotides align to TRBD1. After removal of 2 bases from V and 6 bases from J, the junction contained 7 bases not matched to a gene. The germline V gene has CDR1 KGHSH and CDR2 LQKENI. This CDR3 contains 15 residues. The CDR3 sequence is CASSPGVQGADGYTF. In DNA, the CDR3 is TGTGCCAGCTCACCAGGAGTACAGGGGGCAGATGGCTACACCTTC.

The chain recombines TRBV27 with TRBJ1-6; D is unresolved. The CDR3 is 13 residues long. Germline assignment: CDR1 MNHEY and CDR2 SMNVEV (reference sequence). Trimming stripped 2 bases from V and 10 bases from J, with 9 bases between. The CDR3 region is CASSLGERSPLHF. The CDR3 coding sequence is TGTGCCAGCAGTTTAGGGGAGAGATCACCCCTCCACTTT.

This clonotype was counted many times. The chain is built from TRBV28 and TRBJ1-6; TRBD1 might be the D (6 bases). The V and J ends lost 6 bases and 9 bases respectively, with 15 bases between them. CDR3 length equals 14 residues. From germline, CDR1 is MDHEN and CDR2 SYDVKM. DNA for the CDR3: TGTGCCAGCAGCCCGTGGGGGGCCGCTTCACCCCTCCACTTT. Residues: CASSPWGAASPLHF.

The J gene is TRBJ2-4, the V gene TRBV7-3; the D is unclear. Trimming pared 0 bases from V and 1 base from J, leaving 7 bases between. Looked up from germline, CDR1 is SGHTA and CDR2 is FQGTGA. The CDR3 spans 15 residues. The CDR3 reads CASSLTSGAKNIQYF. DNA of the CDR3: TGTGCCAGCAGCTTAACGAGTGGTGCCAAAAACATTCAGTACTTC.

This clonotype was counted between two and nine times. The rearrangement uses TRBV7-9 and TRBJ2-2, with unresolved D. V lost 5 bases and J lost 7, with 14 bases in between. Germline V gene lookup returns CDR1 SEHNR and CDR2 FQNEAQ (reference sequence). The CDR3 covers 14 residues. This CDR3 reads CASSLTLESGELFF. In DNA form, the CDR3 reads TGTGCCAGCAGCCTTACCCTGGAAAGCGGGGAGCTGTTTTTT.

The rearrangement joins TRBV7-9 to TRBJ1-1; D gene unclear. This CDR3 has 15 amino acids. Trimming pared 5 bases from V and 1 base from J, leaving 14 bases between. Germline CDR1 and CDR2: SEHNR and FQNEAQ (reference sequence). The CDR3 bases are TGTGCCAGCAGCCCGTTTGTTGAGGCGAACACTGAAGCTTTCTTT. The encoded protein is CASSPFVEANTEAFF.

This clonotype occurred many times. CDR3 residues: CASSQDYEAGELFF. CDR3 bases: TGTGCCAGCAGCCAAGACTATGAGGCCGGGGAGCTGTTTTTT. The rearrangement uses TRBV3-1 and TRBJ2-2; D gene ambiguous. Per germline, CDR1 LGHDT and CDR2 YNNKEL (reference sequence). V was trimmed by 0 bases and J by 6 bases, leaving 8 bases between them. This CDR3 has 14 amino acids.